The source of this TCR beta chain is a study of blood T cell repertoires in COVID-19. Losses at the gene ends were 4 bases for V and 0 bases for J; bases not matched to a gene: 2. Germline assignment: CDR1 ENHRY and CDR2 SYGVKD. The CDR3 runs 14 residues. Per the original methods: Nucleated cell counts were estimated from reference gene primer amplification. Clones were sequenced by immunoSEQ multiplex PCR, and TCRdb holds only the in-frame ones, with some missing. V and J calls plus clone size are reproduced from that table; the DNA served to infer D and trimming. Here the sample spans approximately 170,000 clones, approximately 87% being singletons.

This clonotype originated in a woman in her sixties with COVID-19, enrolled during active disease. Material: peripheral blood. This sequence joins TRBV10-3 and TRBJ1-1; 7 bases map to TRBD1. This CDR3 reads CAISGGQMNTEAFF. CDR3 coding DNA: TGTGCCATCAGTGGGGGACAGATGAACACTGAAGCTTTCTTT.